This record looks at one T cell receptor beta chain sequence and its context. Its target is not known. The record originates from a study of cytomegalovirus exposure and HLA in healthy donors. Notes on the study in general: The study had only CMV serostatus as immune exposure information. Cytomegalovirus-associated TCR beta chains were listed, numbering roughly 150. Most CMV-associated TCR beta chains were later found to appear HLA-restricted.

The CDR3 totals 17 residues. Trimming took off 0 bases at V and 3 bases at J, with 18 bases between the two ends. Germline-derived CDR1 and CDR2 are SGHDT and YYEEEE. The PCR made use of 60 Vbeta and 13 Jbeta primers. The authors' processing: Approximately 11 million of the approximately 80 million unique TCR beta chains counted in a later analysis were shared. Sequenced by immunoSEQ multiplex PCR; TCRdb stores in-frame clones only, minus some. That table furnishes V, J and clone size, whereas the DNA furnished D and trimming. The profile covers around 99,000 clones, with around 73% appearing a single time and roughly 8.2% taken by the ten largest.

The TCR originated in a man aged 25 to 40 in good health and CMV-seronegative. V is TRBV5-6 and J is TRBJ2-5, with D possibly TRBD2 on 6 matching bases. The source material was PBMCs. The CDR3 coding sequence is TGTGCCAGCAGCTTGGTGAGGGGTAGCGGAAGAAAAGAGACCCAGTACTTC. Amino acid sequence: CASSLVRGSGRKETQYF.